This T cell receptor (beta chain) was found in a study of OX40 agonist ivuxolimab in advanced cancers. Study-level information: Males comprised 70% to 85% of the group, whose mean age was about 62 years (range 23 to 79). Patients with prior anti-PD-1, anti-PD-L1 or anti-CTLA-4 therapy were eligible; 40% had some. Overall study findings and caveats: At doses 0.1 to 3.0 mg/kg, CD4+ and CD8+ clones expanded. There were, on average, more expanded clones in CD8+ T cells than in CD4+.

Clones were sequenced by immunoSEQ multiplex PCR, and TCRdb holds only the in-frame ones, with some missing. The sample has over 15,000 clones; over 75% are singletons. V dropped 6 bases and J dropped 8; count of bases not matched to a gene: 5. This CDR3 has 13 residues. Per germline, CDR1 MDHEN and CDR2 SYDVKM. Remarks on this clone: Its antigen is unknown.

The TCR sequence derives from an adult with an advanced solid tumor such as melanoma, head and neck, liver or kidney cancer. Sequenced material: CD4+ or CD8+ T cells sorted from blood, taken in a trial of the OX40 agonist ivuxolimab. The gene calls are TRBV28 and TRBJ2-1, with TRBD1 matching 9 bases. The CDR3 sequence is CASSLQGADEQFF. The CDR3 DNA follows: TGTGCCAGCAGCTTACAGGGGGCGGATGAGCAGTTCTTC. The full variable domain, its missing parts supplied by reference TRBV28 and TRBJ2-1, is DVKVTQSSRYLVKRTGEKVFLECVQDMDHENMFWYRQDPGLGLRLIYFSYDVKMKEKGDIPEGYSVSREKKERFSLILESASTNQTSMYLCASSLQGADEQFFGPGTRLTVL.